The present T cell receptor (beta chain) was sequenced within a study of T cell responses to AZD1222 COVID-19 vaccine. Study results and limitations: Spike-specific TCR breadth and depth both grew after two AZD1222 doses.

The data were produced by immunoSEQ multiplex PCR, yet TCRdb's version contains in-frame clones alone and is incomplete. The sample holds tens of thousands of clones; more than 70% are singletons and the top ten take 9.5% to 13%. This clone turned up a few times. No antigen is known for it. This CDR3 spans 22 amino acids. Germline lookup yields CDR1 SGDLS and CDR2 YYNGEE. The V gene end was trimmed by 4 bases and the J gene end by 0 bases; junction bases not matched to a gene: 20. The source of this sequence is an adult in good health. This specimen was peripheral blood, taken on day 0 of AZD1222 vaccination. The rearrangement joins TRBV9 to TRBJ1-5, with 12 nucleotides matching TRBD1. The CDR3 sequence is CASSPNPGQGAGGVYSNQPQHF. The CDR3 region has the DNA TGTGCCAGCAGCCCAAACCCGGGACAGGGGGCCGGAGGGGTTTATAGCAATCAGCCCCAGCATTTT.